This T cell receptor (beta chain) was captured in a study of technical replicates of blood from a few donors (dated by TCRdb to the late 2010s). Sequences SEHNR (CDR1) and FQNEAQ (CDR2) are obtained from the germline V gene (reference sequence). The CDR3 holds 15 amino acids from the cysteine to the phenylalanine. Left in the record is the CDR3 DNA by itself, 45 bases read in frame from the first base. Unmatched junction bases come to 5, with V trimmed by 3 bases and J by 2 bases. Libraries were prepared through the immunoSEQ multiplex PCR assay. TCRdb stores this immuneACCESS table with in-frame sequences only. Part of the clones is absent; in the studies checked, under half of the shortfall reflects unresolved V genes, and no reason is known for the rest. This sample lists roughly 59,000 clones; about 90% were detected once. The ten largest account for more than 5% of the sample. Details on this clone: Its antigen remains unidentified. Per-base quality was not reported, and no clone a single base away is much larger than it.

Sample: PBMCs. The source of this sequence is a human donor in good health. Some clones in this sample may be carry-over from other donors' samples. This chain joins TRBV7-9 to TRBJ2-5, with TRBD1 matching 8 junction bases. The sequenced DNA is TGTGCCAGCAGCTTCTGGACAGGGTTTCAAGAGACCCAGTACTTC. It codes for CASSFWTGFQETQYF.